The 31 T cell receptor beta chains in this list originate from one sample, sequenced in a study of Graves' ophthalmopathy and Graves' hyperthyroidism (dated by TCRdb to 2016 to 2019). Sequencing took place on an Illumina HiSeq 2000. For repertoire sequencing, TCR beta CDR3 regions were amplified from RNA transcripts. The first round of RT-PCR was done with HTBI primers and the Qiagen OneStep RT-PCR kit, and was followed by a second round of multiplex PCR, then size selection and purification. In-frame beta chains were kept once TCRdb had trimmed the public reads at Q25 with fastp and called clones with MiXCR. Entries are consolidated by CDR3 protein sequence, retaining the most common genes and DNA. In all, the sample holds over 450,000 distinct CDR3 sequences, and 13% to 15% of those were seen once. The ten largest clones take up 8% to 10% of the sample. Sequencing was performed on blood. These receptors were obtained from a woman aged 25 to 39 with Graves' ophthalmopathy. Donor details come from another sample of the same person, matched by shared clones.

This clonotype was observed at least ten times. This chain links TRBV20-1 with TRBJ2-7, with 8 bases matching TRBD2. Germline lookup yields CDR1 DFQATT and CDR2 SNEGSKA (reference sequence). The V and J ends lost 6 bases and 6 bases, in that order; junction bases with no gene match: 13. CDR3 length equals 14 residues. CDR3 nucleotide sequence: TGCAGTGCGCGTCCACCGGGACTAGAGGTCGAGCAGTACTTC. This sequence encodes CSARPPGLEVEQYF.

This sequence joins TRBV2 and TRBJ2-1, with 8 bases fitting TRBD2. Germline CDR1 reads SNHLY; CDR2 reads FYNNEI. V trimming: 5 bases; J trimming: 3 bases; junction bases outside the gene matches: 9. CDR3 length: 16 residues. The CDR3 sequence is CASSKSAGGFYNEQFF. CDR3 in DNA: TGTGCCAGCAGTAAATCTGCGGGGGGCTTCTACAATGAGCAGTTCTTC.

At least ten counts were recorded for this clonotype. The gene calls are TRBV20-1 and TRBJ1-1, with D possibly matching TRBD1 (5 bases). The V gene's germline CDR1 is DFQATT and CDR2 SNEGSKA (reference sequence). Trimming took 1 base from V and 6 from J, leaving 15 bases between them. CDR3 length: 14 residues. CDR3 sequence: CSARGYMGTAEAFF. The CDR3 coding sequence is TGCAGTGCTAGAGGATATATGGGGACGGCTGAAGCTTTCTTT.

This clonotype was seen many times. The chain joins TRBV6-1 to TRBJ2-7; the D call may be TRBD1 or TRBD2 (5 bases each). Deletions cut 5 bases from V and 13 bases from J, with 15 bases between. Germline CDR1 MNHNS, CDR2 SASEGT. The CDR3 runs to 11 residues. The CDR3 is CASSPRDRLYF. The CDR3 region has the DNA TGTGCCAGCAGTCCCCGGGACCGTCTCTACTTC.

This clonotype was detected ten times or more. V is TRBV12-3 or TRBV12-4 and J is TRBJ1-1; D unresolved. The V end lost 7 bases, the J end lost 1 base, and 10 bases lay between the germline ends. The CDR3 loop spans 13 amino acids. CDR3: CASITDGNTEAFF. In DNA, the CDR3 is TGTGCCAGCATCACCGACGGGAACACTGAAGCTTTCTTT.

A word on this clonotype: This may stem from a read error, because a much larger clone lies one nucleotide away. This chain uses TRBV4-1 with TRBJ2-7, with 7 nucleotides matching TRBD1. The CDR3 has 16 residues. Germline assignment: CDR1 MGHRA and CDR2 YSYEKL. Here the CDR3 DNA reads TGCGACAGCAGCCAAATACCGGACAGGTGTTCCTACGAGCAGTACTTC. It is translated as CDSSQIPDRCSYEQYF.

This clonotype was counted ten times or more. V and J are TRBV29-1 and TRBJ2-7, with a weak D call TRBD1 (6 bases). This CDR3 spans 15 amino acids. Trimming stripped 2 bases from V and 4 bases from J, with 18 bases between. Germline V gives CDR1 SQVTM, CDR2 ANQGSEA. The CDR3 sequence: CSVERGSGQYYEQYF. The CDR3 coding sequence is TGCAGCGTTGAACGAGGAAGCGGACAGTATTACGAGCAGTACTTC.

The sample holds many counts of this clonotype. The chain couples TRBV7-2 to TRBJ1-3; weak D call: TRBD1 (6 bases). The CDR3 loop spans 15 amino acids. V dropped 2 bases and J dropped 4 bases, with 12 bases sitting between them. From germline, CDR1 is SGHTA and CDR2 FQGNSA. CDR3 sequence (DNA): TGTGCCAGCAGCTTACCGGCAGGGGAAGGAAACACCATATATTTT. Amino acid sequence: CASSLPAGEGNTIYF.

The chain uses TRBV4-2 and TRBJ2-7, with D possibly being TRBD2 (5 bases). Trimming shortened V by 0 bases and J by 6 bases, and 15 bases separated the two germline ends. The length of the CDR3 is 15 residues. Germline V gene lookup returns CDR1 LGHNA and CDR2 YNFKEQ. CDR3 residues: CASSQDLRGVGEQYF. The DNA for the CDR3 is TGTGCCAGCAGCCAAGATCTACGGGGAGTGGGCGAGCAGTACTTC.

The chain recombines TRBV30 with TRBJ2-7, with TRBD1 matching over 7 bases. Unmatched junction bases numbered 13, after V lost 0 bases and J lost 5 bases. From germline, CDR1 is GTSNPN and CDR2 SVGIG (reference sequence). The CDR3 totals 16 residues. CDR3 in DNA: TGTGCCTGGAGTGTGGGGGAAGGCGAGGGGGCCGACGAGCAGTACTTC. It specifies CAWSVGEGEGADEQYF.

In this sample, this clonotype turned up many times. The V gene is TRBV12-3 or TRBV12-4, the J gene TRBJ2-7; TRBD2 aligns across 16 bases. The CDR3 is 17 residues long. V gave up 0 bases and J gave up 7 bases; unmatched junction bases: 6. CDR3 DNA sequence: TGTGCCAGCAGTTTAGCGGGACTAGCGGGGGGGCCGGGGGAGCAGTACTTC. Amino acid sequence: CASSLAGLAGGPGEQYF.

The V and J genes are TRBV12-3 or TRBV12-4 and TRBJ1-1; tentatively, D is TRBD1 (6 bases). The CDR3 has 17 amino acids. The V and J ends lost 3 bases and 0 bases respectively, with 17 bases between them. The CDR3 DNA reads TGTGCCAGCAGTTTTTTCGGTCTACAGGGAATGAACACTGAAGCTTTCTTT. Protein sequence: CASSFFGLQGMNTEAFF.

The chain has TRBV12-3 or TRBV12-4 and TRBJ1-2; D uncertain. Trimming pared 6 bases from V and 3 bases from J, leaving 14 bases between. The CDR3 runs 14 residues. The CDR3, as DNA: TGTGCCAGCAGCCTAGAGCTTCTATACTATGGCTACACCTTC. Translation gives CASSLELLYYGYTF.

This clonotype was found many times. The rearrangement uses TRBV6-5 and TRBJ1-2, with 7 nucleotides matching TRBD1. The CDR3 has 14 amino acids. Germline V gene lookup returns CDR1 MNHEY and CDR2 SVGAGI. Germline trimming cut 6 bases from V and 6 bases from J; bases unmatched to any gene: 10. The CDR3 loop reads CASRKLTGRDGYTF. The CDR3 DNA sequence: TGTGCCAGCAGAAAACTGACAGGGAGAGATGGCTACACCTTC.

This clonotype was seen ten or more times. The J gene is TRBJ1-6, the V gene TRBV27; 7 bases map to TRBD1. The CDR3 contains 16 residues. V dropped 5 bases and J dropped 7; count of bases not matched to a gene: 11. Germline CDR1 reads MNHEY; CDR2 reads SMNVEV (reference sequence). CDR3 region: CASSIYRGDLNSPLHF. The CDR3 DNA follows: TGTGCCAGCAGTATATACAGGGGAGACCTCAATTCACCCCTCCACTTT.

The rearrangement joins TRBV6-1 to TRBJ1-5; a possible D gene is TRBD1 (5 bases). Germline V CDR1 and CDR2: MNHNS, SASEGT. The ends were cut back, 3 bases at V and 5 bases at J, with 14 bases in the middle. The CDR3 is 15 residues long. Here the CDR3 reads CASSDRPGFYQPQHF. DNA of the CDR3: TGTGCCAGCAGTGACCGGCCAGGGTTTTATCAGCCCCAGCATTTT.

This clonotype occurred many times. The chain is built from TRBV20-1 and TRBJ1-1, with TRBD1 identical over 9 bases. The J segment lost 4 bases and the V segment lost 7 bases, leaving 7 bases of the junction unmatched. Germline assignment: CDR1 DFQATT and CDR2 SNEGSKA (reference sequence). This CDR3 spans 13 amino acids. In DNA form, the CDR3 reads TGCAGTGGGTACAGGGGGCCGGGCACTGAAGCTTTCTTT. Protein sequence: CSGYRGPGTEAFF.

Comment on this clonotype: A much larger clone differs by one base, so this may be a read error. Because it lacks the conserved phenylalanine or tryptophan at the end, this CDR3 is likely a read error. This rearrangement joins TRBV10-3 to TRBJ2-2; 10 bases agree with TRBD2. CDR1 is ENHRY and CDR2 is SYGVKD in the germline V gene. The trim removed 0 bases at V and 5 bases at J, leaving 3 bases unmatched. The CDR3 consists of 16 residues. The CDR3 DNA is TGTGCCATCAGTGAGTCAACTAGCGGGGTTACCGGGGAGCTGTTTTTG. Amino acids: CAISESTSGVTGELFL.

This clonotype was seen at least ten times. The chain carries TRBV5-1 and TRBJ1-1, with 9 bases matching TRBD1. CDR1 SGHRS and CDR2 YFSETQ come from the germline V gene. V lost 4 bases to trimming and J lost 7 bases; unmatched junction nucleotides: 5. The CDR3 consists of 13 residues. CDR3: CASSTGQGIEAFF. The CDR3 coding sequence is TGCGCCAGCAGCACGGGACAGGGTATTGAAGCTTTCTTT.

This rearrangement joins TRBV7-2 to TRBJ1-6; D unresolved. V was pared by 3 bases and J by 4 bases, with 7 bases between. CDR3 length: 14 amino acids. Per the germline V gene, CDR1 is SGHTA and CDR2 is FQGNSA. CDR3 nucleotides: TGTGCCAGCAGCTTGGGTCTATATAATTCACCCCTCCACTTT. It is translated as CASSLGLYNSPLHF.

There are many counts of this clonotype. Written as DNA, the CDR3 is TGTGCCAGCAGTATGACTAGCACCTACGAGCAGTACTTC. This codes for CASSMTSTYEQYF. This chain joins TRBV27 and TRBJ2-7; 7 bases are shared with TRBD2. This CDR3 comprises 13 residues. The ends lost 5 bases at V and 2 bases at J; junction bases unmatched: 3. CDR1 and CDR2 (germline): MNHEY, SMNVEV (reference sequence).

This clonotype was found many times. This rearrangement joins TRBV7-3 to TRBJ2-7; 10 bases map to TRBD2. Germline V gene lookup returns CDR1 SGHTA and CDR2 FQGTGA. The V segment lost 5 bases and the J segment 4 bases; nucleotides outside the gene matches: 5. The CDR3 loop spans 14 amino acids. CDR3 loop: CASSPTSGKYEQYF. The CDR3 DNA follows: TGTGCCAGCAGCCCCACTAGCGGGAAGTACGAGCAGTACTTC.

This clonotype was seen a few times. This chain's CDR3 is CASSPFAGGLYEQYF. In nucleotides, the CDR3 is TGCGCCAGCAGCCCCTTCGCGGGAGGTCTCTACGAGCAGTACTTC. The chain combines TRBV4-1 with TRBJ2-7; 8 bases are a match to TRBD2. CDR1 and CDR2 (germline): MGHRA, YSYEKL. Unmatched junction bases numbered 8, after V lost 4 bases and J lost 3 bases. The CDR3 contains 15 residues.

This clonotype has a single count. The chain uses TRBV4-1 and TRBJ2-7; 11 nucleotides align to TRBD2. CDR3 length: 15 residues. Germline V gene lookup returns CDR1 MGHRA and CDR2 YSYEKL. J gave up 3 bases and V 0 bases, and 1 base lay outside the gene matches. CDR3 bases: TGCGCCAGCAGCCAAGAACTAGCGGGAGTCTACGAGCAGTACTTC. Protein: CASSQELAGVYEQYF.

This clonotype came up a few times. This chain links TRBV4-1 with TRBJ1-5; D is uncertain. The germline gives CDR1 MGHRA, CDR2 YSYEKL. The CDR3 consists of 13 residues. The V end lost 0 bases, the J end lost 5 bases, and 5 bases lay between the germline ends. The CDR3 bases are TGCGCCAGCAGCCAAGACGCGGATCAGCCCCAGCATTTT. Protein: CASSQDADQPQHF.

The V call is TRBV11-2, the J call TRBJ2-6; D unresolved. Germline V gives CDR1 SGHAT, CDR2 FQNNGV. V dropped 1 base and J dropped 0 bases, with 13 bases sitting between them. The CDR3 covers 18 residues. The CDR3 nucleotides read TGTGCCAGCAGCTTAGTTCGTCCACCGAGCTCTGGGGCCAACGTCCTGACTTTC. Translating gives CASSLVRPPSSGANVLTF.

There are a few counts of this clonotype. The chain joins TRBV12-3 or TRBV12-4 to TRBJ2-5; a possible D gene is TRBD1 (6 bases). V shed 0 bases and J shed 2 bases, with 10 bases lying between them. The CDR3 extends over 15 amino acids. The CDR3 DNA reads as TGTGCCAGCAGTTTAGCGAATCAGGGGCAAGAGACCCAGTACTTC. The encoded protein is CASSLANQGQETQYF.

Many counts were recorded for this clonotype. The chain has TRBV6-1 and TRBJ2-2; 7 bases agree with TRBD1. The V and J ends lost 7 bases and 4 bases, in that order; junction bases with no gene match: 9. Germline V gene data show CDR1 as MNHNS and CDR2 as SASEGT. The CDR3 extends over 15 amino acids. The CDR3 nucleotides read TGTGCCAGCATCGAGCAGGGGGAAGGCACCGGGGAGCTGTTTTTT. Encoded protein: CASIEQGEGTGELFF.

This clonotype was seen at least ten times. This chain connects TRBV6-1 to TRBJ2-5, with D uncertain. Trimming removed 6 bases from V and 4 bases from J, with 6 bases in between. Germline V CDR1 and CDR2: MNHNS, SASEGT. This CDR3 contains 11 residues. CDR3 DNA: TGTGCCAGCAGGGTAACAGAGACCCAGTACTTC. Translation: CASRVTETQYF.

There are many counts of this clonotype. V usage is TRBV20-1 and J usage is TRBJ2-7, with TRBD2 matching 7 bases. CDR3 length: 13 residues. Looked up from germline, CDR1 is DFQATT and CDR2 is SNEGSKA (reference sequence). The ends lost 5 bases at V and 4 bases at J; junction bases unmatched: 8. CDR3: CSAPPRTRYEQYF. In DNA, the CDR3 is TGCAGTGCTCCCCCCCGGACTAGATACGAGCAGTACTTC.

At least ten counts were recorded for this clonotype. V is TRBV27 and J is TRBJ1-1, with D possibly TRBD1 on 6 matching bases. The germline gives CDR1 MNHEY, CDR2 SMNVEV (reference sequence). V shed 5 bases and J shed 3 bases, with 16 bases lying between them. The CDR3 extends over 15 amino acids. The CDR3 protein is CASSGRTARDTEAFF. DNA for the CDR3: TGTGCCAGCAGTGGTCGGACAGCTCGGGACACTGAAGCTTTCTTT.